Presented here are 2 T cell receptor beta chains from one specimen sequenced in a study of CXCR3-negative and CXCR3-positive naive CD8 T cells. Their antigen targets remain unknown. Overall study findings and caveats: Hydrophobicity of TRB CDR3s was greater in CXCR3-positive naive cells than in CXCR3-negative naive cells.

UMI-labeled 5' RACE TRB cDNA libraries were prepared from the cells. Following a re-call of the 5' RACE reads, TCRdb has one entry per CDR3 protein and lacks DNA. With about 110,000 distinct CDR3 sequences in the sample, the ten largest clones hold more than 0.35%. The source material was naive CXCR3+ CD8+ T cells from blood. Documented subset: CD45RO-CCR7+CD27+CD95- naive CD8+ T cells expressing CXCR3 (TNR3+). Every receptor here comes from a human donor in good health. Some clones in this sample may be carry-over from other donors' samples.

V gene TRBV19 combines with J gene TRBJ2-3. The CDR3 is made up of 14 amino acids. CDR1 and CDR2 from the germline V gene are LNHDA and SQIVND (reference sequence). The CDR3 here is CASTPRAYTDTQYF. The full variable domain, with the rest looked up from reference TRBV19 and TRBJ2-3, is DGGITQSPKYLFRKEGQNVTLSCEQNLNHDAMYWYRQDPGQGLRLIYYSQIVNDFQKGDIAEGYSVSREKKESFPLTVTSAQKNPTAFYLCASTPRAYTDTQYFGPGTRLTVL.

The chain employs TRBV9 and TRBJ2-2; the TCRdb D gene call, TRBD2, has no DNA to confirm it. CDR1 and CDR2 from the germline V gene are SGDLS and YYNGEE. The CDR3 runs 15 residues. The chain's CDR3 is CASSVDGPNTGELFF.